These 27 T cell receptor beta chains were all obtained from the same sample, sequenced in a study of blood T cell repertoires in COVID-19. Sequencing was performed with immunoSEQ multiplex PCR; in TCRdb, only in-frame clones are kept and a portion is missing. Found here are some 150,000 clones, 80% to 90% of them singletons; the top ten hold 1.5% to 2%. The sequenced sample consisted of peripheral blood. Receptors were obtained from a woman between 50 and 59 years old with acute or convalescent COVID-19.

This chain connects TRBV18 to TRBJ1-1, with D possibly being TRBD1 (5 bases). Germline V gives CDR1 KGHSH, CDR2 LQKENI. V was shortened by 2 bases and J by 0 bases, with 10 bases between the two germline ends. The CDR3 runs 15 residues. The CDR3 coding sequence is TGTGCCAGCTCACCAAGGGGACTTATGAACACTGAAGCTTTCTTT. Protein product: CASSPRGLMNTEAFF.

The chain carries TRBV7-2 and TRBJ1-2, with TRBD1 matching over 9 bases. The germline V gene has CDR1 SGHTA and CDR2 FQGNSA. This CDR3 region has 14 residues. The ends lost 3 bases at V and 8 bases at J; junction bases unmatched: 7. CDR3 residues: CASSFNTGGAGYTF. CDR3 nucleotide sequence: TGTGCCAGCAGCTTCAATACAGGGGGCGCGGGCTACACCTTC.

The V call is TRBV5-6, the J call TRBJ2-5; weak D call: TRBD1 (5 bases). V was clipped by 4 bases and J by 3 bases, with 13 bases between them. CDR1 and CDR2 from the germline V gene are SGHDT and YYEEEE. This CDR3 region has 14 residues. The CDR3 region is CASSPFGREETQYF. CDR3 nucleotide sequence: TGTGCCAGCAGCCCGTTCGGCAGGGAAGAGACCCAGTACTTC.

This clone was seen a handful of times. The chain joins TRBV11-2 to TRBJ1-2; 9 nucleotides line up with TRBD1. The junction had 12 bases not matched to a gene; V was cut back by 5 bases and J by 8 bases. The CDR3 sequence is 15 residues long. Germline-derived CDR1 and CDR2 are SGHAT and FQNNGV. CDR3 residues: CASSLATGTGLGYTF. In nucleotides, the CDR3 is TGTGCCAGCAGCCTCGCCACCGGGACAGGGCTCGGCTACACCTTC.

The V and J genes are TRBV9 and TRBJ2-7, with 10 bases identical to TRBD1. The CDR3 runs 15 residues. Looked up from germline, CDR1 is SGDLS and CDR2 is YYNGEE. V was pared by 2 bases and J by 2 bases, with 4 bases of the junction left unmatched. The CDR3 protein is CASSVTGGSTYEQYF. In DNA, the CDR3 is TGTGCCAGCAGCGTGACAGGGGGCTCAACCTACGAGCAGTACTTC.

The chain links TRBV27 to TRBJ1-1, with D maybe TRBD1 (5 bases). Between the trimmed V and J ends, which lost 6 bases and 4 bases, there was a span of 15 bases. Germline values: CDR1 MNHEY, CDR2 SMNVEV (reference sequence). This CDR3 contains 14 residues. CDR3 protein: CASSFFDSGTEAFF. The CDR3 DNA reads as TGTGCCAGCAGCTTCTTTGACAGTGGCACTGAAGCTTTCTTT.

This CDR3 reads CASSDRGKNYEQYF. DNA for the CDR3: TGTGCCAGTAGTGACCGGGGGAAAAACTACGAGCAGTACTTC. This chain links TRBV19 with TRBJ2-7; a weak D match, TRBD2 (6 bases). CDR1 is LNHDA and CDR2 is SQIVND in the germline V gene (reference sequence). CDR3 length equals 14 residues. V lost 5 bases and J lost 3, with 14 bases in between. The full variable domain, completed using reference TRBV19 and TRBJ2-7, is DGGITQSPKYLFRKEGQNVTLSCEQNLNHDAMYWYRQDPGQGLRLIYYSQIVNDFQKGDIAEGYSVSREKKESFPLTVTSAQKNPTAFYLCASSDRGKNYEQYFGPGTRLTVT.

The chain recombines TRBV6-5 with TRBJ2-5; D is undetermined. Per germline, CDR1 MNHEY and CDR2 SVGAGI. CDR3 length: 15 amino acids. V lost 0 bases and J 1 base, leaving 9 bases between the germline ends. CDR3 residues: CASSYSFQSQETQYF. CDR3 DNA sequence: TGTGCCAGCAGTTACTCGTTTCAATCCCAAGAGACCCAGTACTTC.

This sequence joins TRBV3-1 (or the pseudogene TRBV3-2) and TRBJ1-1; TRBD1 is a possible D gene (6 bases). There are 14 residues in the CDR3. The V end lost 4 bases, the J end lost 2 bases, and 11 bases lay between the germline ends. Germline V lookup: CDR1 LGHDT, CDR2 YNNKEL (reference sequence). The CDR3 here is CASSLRQVNTEAFF. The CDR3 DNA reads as TGTGCCAGCAGCCTCCGACAGGTTAACACTGAAGCTTTCTTT.

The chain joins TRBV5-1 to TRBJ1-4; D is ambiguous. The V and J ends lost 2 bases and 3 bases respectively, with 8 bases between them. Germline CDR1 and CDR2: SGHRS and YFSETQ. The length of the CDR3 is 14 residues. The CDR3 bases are TGCGCCAGCAGCTTTTCCGGGTCTAATGAAAAACTGTTTTTT. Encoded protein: CASSFSGSNEKLFF.

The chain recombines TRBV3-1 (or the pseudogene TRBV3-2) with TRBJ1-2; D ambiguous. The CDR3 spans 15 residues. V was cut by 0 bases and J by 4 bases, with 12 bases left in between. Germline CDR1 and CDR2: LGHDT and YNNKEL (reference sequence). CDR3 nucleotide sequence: TGTGCCAGCAGCCAAGAGACTCCCGCCCCCTATGGCTACACCTTC. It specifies CASSQETPAPYGYTF.

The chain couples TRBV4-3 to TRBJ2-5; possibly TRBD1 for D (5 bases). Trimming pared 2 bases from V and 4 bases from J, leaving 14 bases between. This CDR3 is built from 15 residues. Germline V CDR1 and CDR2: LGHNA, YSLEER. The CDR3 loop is CASSQILTGGETQYF. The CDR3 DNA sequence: TGCGCCAGCAGCCAAATCCTCACAGGCGGAGAGACCCAGTACTTC.

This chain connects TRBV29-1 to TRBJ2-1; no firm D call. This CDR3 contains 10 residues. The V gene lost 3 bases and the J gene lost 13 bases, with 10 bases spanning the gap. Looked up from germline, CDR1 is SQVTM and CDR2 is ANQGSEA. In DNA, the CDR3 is TGCAGCGTTGACATCGACTTACAGTTCTTC. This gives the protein CSVDIDLQFF.

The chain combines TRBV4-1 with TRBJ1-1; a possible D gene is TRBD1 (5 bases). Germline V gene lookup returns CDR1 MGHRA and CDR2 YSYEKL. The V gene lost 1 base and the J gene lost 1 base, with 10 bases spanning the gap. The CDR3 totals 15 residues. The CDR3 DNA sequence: TGCGCCAGCAGCCAAGGACCTCAGGGGAACACTGAAGCTTTCTTT. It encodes CASSQGPQGNTEAFF.

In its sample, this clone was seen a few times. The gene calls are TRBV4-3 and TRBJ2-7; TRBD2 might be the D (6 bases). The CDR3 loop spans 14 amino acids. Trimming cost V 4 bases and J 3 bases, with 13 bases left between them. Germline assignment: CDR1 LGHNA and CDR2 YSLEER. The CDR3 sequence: CASSPGGKSYEQYF. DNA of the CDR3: TGCGCCAGCAGCCCCGGGGGAAAAAGCTACGAGCAGTACTTC.

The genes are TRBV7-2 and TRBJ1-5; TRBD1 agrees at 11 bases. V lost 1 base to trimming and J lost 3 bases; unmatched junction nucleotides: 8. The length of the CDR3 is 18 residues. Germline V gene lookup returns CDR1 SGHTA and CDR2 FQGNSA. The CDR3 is CASSLEWTGGAVNQPQHF. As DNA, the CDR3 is TGTGCCAGCAGCTTAGAATGGACAGGGGGCGCGGTCAATCAGCCCCAGCATTTT.

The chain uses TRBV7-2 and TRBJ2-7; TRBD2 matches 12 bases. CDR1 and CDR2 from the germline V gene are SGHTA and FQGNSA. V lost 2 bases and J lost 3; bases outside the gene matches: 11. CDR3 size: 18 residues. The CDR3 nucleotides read TGTGCCAGCAGCTTAATCCCTAGCGGGAGGGCCGAGATCTACGAGCAGTACTTC. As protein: CASSLIPSGRAEIYEQYF.

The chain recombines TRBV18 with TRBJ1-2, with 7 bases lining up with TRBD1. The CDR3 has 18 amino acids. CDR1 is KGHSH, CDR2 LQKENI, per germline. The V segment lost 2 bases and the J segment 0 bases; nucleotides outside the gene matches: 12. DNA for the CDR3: TGTGCCAGCTCACCAGATAGACAGGGACCCACTGCTAACTATGGCTACACCTTC. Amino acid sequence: CASSPDRQGPTANYGYTF.

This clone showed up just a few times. The CDR3, as DNA: TGTGCCAGCAGCGTAGACGGGGGGACGCAAGAGACCCAGTACTTC. Amino acids: CASSVDGGTQETQYF. The chain carries TRBV9 and TRBJ2-5; 7 bases align to TRBD2. Losses at the gene ends were 0 bases for V and 2 bases for J; bases not matched to a gene: 4. Germline lookup yields CDR1 SGDLS and CDR2 YYNGEE. The length of the CDR3 is 15 residues.

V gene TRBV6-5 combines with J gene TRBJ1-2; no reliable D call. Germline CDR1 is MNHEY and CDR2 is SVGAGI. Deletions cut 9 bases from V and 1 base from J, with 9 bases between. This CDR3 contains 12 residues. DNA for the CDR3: TGTGCCAGGGCGCGAGGTAACTATGGCTACACCTTC. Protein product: CARARGNYGYTF.

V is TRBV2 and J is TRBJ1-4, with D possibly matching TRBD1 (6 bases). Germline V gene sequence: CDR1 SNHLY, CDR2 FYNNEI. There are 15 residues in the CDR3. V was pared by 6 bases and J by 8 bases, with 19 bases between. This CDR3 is CASSPSGRGSEKLFF. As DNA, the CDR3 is TGTGCCAGCAGCCCTTCCGGCAGGGGAAGCGAAAAACTGTTTTTT.

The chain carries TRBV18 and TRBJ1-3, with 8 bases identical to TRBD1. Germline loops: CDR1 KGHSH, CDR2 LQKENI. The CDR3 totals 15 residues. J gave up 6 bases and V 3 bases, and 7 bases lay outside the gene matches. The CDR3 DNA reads TGTGCCAGCTCACCGGGCAGGGGGCTTGAAAACACCATATATTTT. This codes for CASSPGRGLENTIYF.

The CDR3, as DNA: TGTGCCAGCAGCCCTGTAGGGCTAGCGAGCTACGAGCAGTACTTC. Residues: CASSPVGLASYEQYF. The V call is TRBV5-5, the J call TRBJ2-7; D possibly corresponds to TRBD2 (6 bases). The length of the CDR3 is 15 residues. V dropped 4 bases and J dropped 3 bases, with 17 bases sitting between them. CDR1 is SGHKS, CDR2 YYEKEE, per germline (reference sequence). Complete variable domain (other parts from reference TRBV5-5 and TRBJ2-7): DAGVTQSPTHLIKTRGQQVTLRCSPISGHKSVSWYQQVLGQGPQFIFQYYEKEERGRGNFPDRFSARQFPNYSSELNVNALLLGDSALYLCASSPVGLASYEQYFGPGTRLTVT.

The CDR3 reads CASNALAGGDNEQFF. DNA for the CDR3: TGTGCCAGCAACGCACTAGCGGGGGGCGACAATGAGCAGTTCTTC. This chain links TRBV6-5 with TRBJ2-1, with 12 bases lining up with TRBD2. The germline V gene has CDR1 MNHEY and CDR2 SVGAGI. The CDR3 length is 15 residues. Trimming took 7 bases from V and 5 from J; bases not matched to a gene: 6.

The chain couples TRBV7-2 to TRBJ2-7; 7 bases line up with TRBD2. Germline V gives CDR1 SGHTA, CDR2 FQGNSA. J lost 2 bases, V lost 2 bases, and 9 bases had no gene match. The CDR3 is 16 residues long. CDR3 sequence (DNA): TGTGCCAGCAGCTTATATTTAGGTGGGGGGGCCTACGAGCAGTACTTC. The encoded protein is CASSLYLGGGAYEQYF.

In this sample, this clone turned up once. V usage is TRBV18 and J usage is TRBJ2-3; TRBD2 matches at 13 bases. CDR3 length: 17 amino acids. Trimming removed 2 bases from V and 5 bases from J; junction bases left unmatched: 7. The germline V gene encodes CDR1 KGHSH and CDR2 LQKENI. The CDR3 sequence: CASSPYTRTSGGDTQYF. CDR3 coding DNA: TGTGCCAGCTCACCATATACTCGGACTAGCGGGGGAGATACGCAGTATTTT.

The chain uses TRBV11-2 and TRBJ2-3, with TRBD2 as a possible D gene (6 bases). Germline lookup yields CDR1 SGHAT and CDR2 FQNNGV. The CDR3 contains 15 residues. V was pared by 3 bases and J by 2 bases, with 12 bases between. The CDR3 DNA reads TGTGCCAGCAGCTTCGGACTACCTAACACAGATACGCAGTATTTT. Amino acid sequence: CASSFGLPNTDTQYF. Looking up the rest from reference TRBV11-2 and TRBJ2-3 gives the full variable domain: EAGVAQSPRYKIIEKRQSVAFWCNPISGHATLYWYQQILGQGPKLLIQFQNNGVVDDSQLPKDRFSAERLKGVDSTLKIQPAKLEDSAVYLCASSFGLPNTDTQYFGPGTRLTVL.